This TCR beta chain was identified during a study of blood T cell repertoires in COVID-19. Study as a whole: The United States, Italy and Spain were the sources of the acute and convalescent COVID-19 samples.

Original methodology: Amplifying reference gene primers gave estimates of nucleated cell counts. The protocol was immunoSEQ multiplex PCR, while the TCRdb copy is restricted to in-frame clones and leaves out a portion. V and J calls and clone size are copied from that table; D and trimming were computed from the DNA. The repertoire has 140,000 or so clones, roughly 89% of them found once; the top ten carry roughly 8.7%. Seattle patients were enrolled during active infection and followed longitudinally. The sample was peripheral blood. This clonotype originated in a man aged 25 to 45 with COVID-19, enrolled during active disease.

The CDR3 DNA is TGTGCCAGCAGTTCCGGATTCCGGGACAGGGATCGTAGCAATCAGCCCCAGCATTTT. Translated: CASSSGFRDRDRSNQPQHF. This chain uses TRBV2 with TRBJ1-5; TRBD1 matches 9 bases. The CDR3 sequence is 19 residues long. Germline V gene sequence: CDR1 SNHLY, CDR2 FYNNEI. The V gene end was trimmed by 5 bases and the J gene end by 0 bases; junction bases not matched to a gene: 14.